The present entry profiles one T cell receptor beta chain with its context. Its antigen is as yet unknown. This specimen comes from a study of stem cell transplantation in POMP-related autoinflammatory disease. Prominent immunodeficiency with autoinflammation defined PRAID. Study observations and caveats: In PRAID patients, the number of distinct TRB V-J gene pairings was restricted.

Sequencing used immunoSEQ multiplex PCR; TCRdb keeps in-frame clones, though not all of them. The sample records about 68,000 clones, around 90% being singletons. V lost 3 bases and J lost 7, with 15 bases in between. CDR1 and CDR2 (germline): SNHLY, FYNNEI. The CDR3 loop spans 15 amino acids. The chain carries TRBV2 and TRBJ2-2; tentatively, D is TRBD2 (5 bases). The source material was CD4+ T cells from PBMCs, sampled after stem cell transplantation. This sequence originates from a human patient with POMP-related autoinflammation and immune dysregulation (PRAID). Some of the T cells may derive from the graft donor. The CDR3 protein is CASSELVNRGGELFF. CDR3 DNA sequence: TGTGCCAGCAGTGAGTTAGTCAACCGGGGCGGGGAGCTGTTTTTT.